These T cell receptor beta chains were read from a single sample in a study of T cell responses to AZD1222 COVID-19 vaccine. The protocol was immunoSEQ multiplex PCR, while the TCRdb copy is restricted to in-frame clones and leaves out a portion. The data hold 100,000 to 150,000 clones, with 65% to 90% observed a single time. The starting material was peripheral blood, obtained on day 0 of AZD1222 vaccination. These receptors were obtained from an adult in good health. The CDR3 runs from the conserved cysteine through the conserved F or W. The order of the fields is CDR3 DNA, CDR3 protein, V gene, clone size, D gene, CDR3 length, J gene. The D gene is left open where the match is weak. Clone size appears in some rows only: once, few, many, or a class for an expanded clone.

DNA: TGTGCCAGCAGTAATCCGCGGGGCCGACCTGAAGCTTTCTTT
CDR3: CASSNPRGRPEAFF
V: TRBV28
size: NA
D: NA
length: 14
J: TRBJ1-1

DNA: TGTGCCAGCAGTCATATCTATGGCTACACCTTC
CDR3: CASSHIYGYTF
V: TRBV28
size: NA
D: NA
length: 11
J: TRBJ1-2

DNA: TGTGCCAGCAGCTTAGGACAGGGATCTACCTACGAGCAGTACTTC
CDR3: CASSLGQGSTYEQYF
V: TRBV7-2
size: NA
D: TRBD1
length: 15
J: TRBJ2-7

DNA: TGTGCCAGCAGCTTGGACGGGAGAGGATCTGTAGCTTTCTTT
CDR3: CASSLDGRGSVAFF
V: TRBV5-6
size: NA
D: NA
length: 14
J: TRBJ1-1

DNA: TGTGCCTCGACCGAAGCTCTCAATTCACCCCTCCACTTT
CDR3: CASTEALNSPLHF
V: TRBV28
size: NA
D: NA
length: 13
J: TRBJ1-6

DNA: TGTGCCAGCAGCTTGGACACAACCGGGGAGCTGTTTTTT
CDR3: CASSLDTTGELFF
V: TRBV7-9
size: NA
D: NA
length: 13
J: TRBJ2-2

DNA: TGTGCCGTTCTTCGGGGGACAGGGAATCAGCCCCAGCATTTT
CDR3: CAVLRGTGNQPQHF
V: TRBV28
size: NA
D: TRBD1
length: 14
J: TRBJ1-5

DNA: TGTGCCAGCAGTTATTGGAATTCTAACTATGGCTACACCTTC
CDR3: CASSYWNSNYGYTF
V: TRBV6-2/TRBV6-3
size: NA
D: NA
length: 14
J: TRBJ1-2

DNA: TGTGCCAGCAGTTTATTGGTGATGAACACTGAAGCTTTCTTT
CDR3: CASSLLVMNTEAFF
V: TRBV28
size: NA
D: NA
length: 14
J: TRBJ1-1

DNA: TGTGCCAGTAGCAGGGGACTAGCGGGGGAAGAGACCCAGTACTTC
CDR3: CASSRGLAGEETQYF
V: TRBV19
size: NA
D: TRBD2
length: 15
J: TRBJ2-5

DNA: TGTGCCAGACGTGAGACGCCAGGGTGTGATAATTCACCCCTCCACTTT
CDR3: CARRETPGCDNSPLHF
V: TRBV9
size: NA
D: NA
length: 16
J: TRBJ1-6

DNA: TGTGCCAGCAGCTTAGAGAACAGTATCACCGGGGAGCTGTTTTTT
CDR3: CASSLENSITGELFF
V: TRBV7-2
size: NA
D: NA
length: 15
J: TRBJ2-2

DNA: TGTGCCAGCAGCTTGTTTTGGGCAGGGAGAGTTAACATTCAGTACTTC
CDR3: CASSLFWAGRVNIQYF
V: TRBV5-6
size: NA
D: NA
length: 16
J: TRBJ2-4

DNA: TGTGCCATCAGTGGGGCCCCGGGACGGCTAAATAGCAATCAGCCCCAGCATTTT
CDR3: CAISGAPGRLNSNQPQHF
V: TRBV10-3
size: few
D: NA
length: 18
J: TRBJ1-5

DNA: TGTGCCAGCAGCCTGGGACTAGCGGATAAGTATGAGCAGTTCTTC
CDR3: CASSLGLADKYEQFF
V: TRBV5-5
size: NA
D: TRBD2
length: 15
J: TRBJ2-1